One sample yielded the 30 T cell receptor beta chains listed below, sequenced in a study of neurological immune-mediated disorders. Each CDR3 protein is one row after TCRdb ran MiXCR on the 5' RACE reads. The sample records about 45,000 distinct CDR3 sequences, roughly 13% being singletons. Time point meaning: longitudinal time-point 3. What was sequenced was PBMCs. The receptor source for this set is a young man in good health.

Comment on this clonotype: A clone one base away is much larger, so this may be a read error. J is TRBJ2-5 and V is TRBV12-3 or TRBV12-4; D is tentatively TRBD1 or TRBD2 (5 bases each). V gave up 6 bases and J gave up 5 bases, with 19 bases separating them. The CDR3 extends over 15 amino acids. CDR3 coding DNA: TGTGCCAGCAGCCCGGGACCCACGGCGTCGGAGACCCAGTACTTC. Amino acid sequence: CASSPGPTASETQYF.

As concerns this clonotype: This may be a read error: a much more frequent sequence differs by one nucleotide. The chain employs TRBV20-1 and TRBJ2-7; either TRBD1 or TRBD2 may supply D (5 bases each). There are 14 residues in the CDR3. CDR1 DFQATT and CDR2 SNEGSKA come from the germline V gene (reference sequence). The CDR3 loop reads CSALRAWDAYDQYF. For the CDR3, the DNA is TGCAGTGCCCTGCGGGCATGGGACGCCTACGACCAGTACTTC.

This clonotype was seen repeatedly, ten times or more. V is TRBV10-3 and J is TRBJ2-1; 8 nucleotides agree with TRBD2. Germline values: CDR1 ENHRY, CDR2 SYGVKD. This CDR3 has 18 amino acids. Trimming at V came to 2 bases and at J to 1 base, leaving 10 bases not matched to a gene. The CDR3 region is CAISETSGARGSYNEQFF. The CDR3 DNA follows: TGTGCCATCAGTGAGACTAGCGGAGCCCGAGGGTCCTACAATGAGCAGTTCTTC.

This clonotype was seen ten or more times. The chain uses TRBV29-1 and TRBJ2-7; D might be TRBD2 (5 bases). Trimming removed 5 bases at V and 2 bases at J, with 10 bases between. The CDR3 has 12 residues. Per the germline V gene, CDR1 is SQVTM and CDR2 is ANQGSEA. CDR3 amino acids: CSVSYGAYEQYF. The CDR3 DNA reads TGCAGCGTTAGTTACGGGGCCTACGAGCAGTACTTC.

Only a few counts were recorded for this clonotype. V gene TRBV27 combines with J gene TRBJ2-1, with D tentatively TRBD2 (6 bases). Germline assignment: CDR1 MNHEY and CDR2 SMNVEV (reference sequence). V lost 8 bases, J lost 4 bases, and 12 bases lay in between. This CDR3 has 13 residues. This CDR3 reads CASGRDLYNEQFF. The DNA of the CDR3 is TGTGCCAGCGGTAGGGACTTGTACAATGAGCAGTTCTTC.

This clonotype showed up many times. The V and J genes are TRBV10-3 and TRBJ2-3; D may be TRBD2 (6 bases). The CDR3 is 18 amino acids. Trimming removed 0 bases from V and 1 base from J, with 17 bases in between. Germline V gene lookup returns CDR1 ENHRY and CDR2 SYGVKD. The CDR3 region is CAISESLGGAERTDTQYF. The CDR3 nucleotides are TGTGCCATCAGTGAGTCTTTGGGCGGGGCTGAACGCACAGATACGCAGTATTTT.

This clonotype was detected many times. The chain joins TRBV10-3 to TRBJ2-7; no reliable D call. The length of the CDR3 is 12 residues. The germline gives CDR1 ENHRY, CDR2 SYGVKD. The V gene lost 9 bases and the J gene lost 0 bases, with 9 bases spanning the gap. This chain's CDR3 is CAIGSASYEQYF. The DNA of the CDR3 is TGTGCCATTGGGTCGGCCTCCTACGAGCAGTACTTC.

The chain recombines TRBV5-6 with TRBJ1-5; D is unclear. CDR1 is SGHDT, CDR2 YYEEEE, per germline. Trimming removed 9 bases at V and 1 base at J, with 17 bases between. This CDR3 contains 15 residues. The CDR3 here is CAISLYGESNQPQHF. For the CDR3, the DNA is TGTGCCATTAGCTTGTACGGGGAGAGCAATCAGCCCCAGCATTTT.

The chain is built from TRBV28 and TRBJ2-7; 10 positions match TRBD1. The CDR3 has 15 amino acids. The germline V gene has CDR1 MDHEN and CDR2 SYDVKM. V shed 5 bases and J 6 bases; nucleotides not matched to a gene: 10. CDR3 sequence (DNA): TGTGCCAGCAGTACGGTCGGACAGGGGGACTGCGAGCAGTACTTC. Its translation is CASSTVGQGDCEQYF.

This clonotype was seen repeatedly, ten times or more. V is TRBV25-1 and J is TRBJ2-7; TRBD1 matches 7 bases. This CDR3 comprises 12 residues. The germline CDR1 and CDR2 sequences are MGHDK and SYGVNS. The CDR3 nucleotides read TGTGCTAGCGCATCAGGGGGCTACGAGCAGTACTTC. Translation: CASASGGYEQYF.

This clonotype has ten or more counts. The chain carries TRBV7-3 and TRBJ2-2; maybe TRBD2 (6 bases). The CDR3 loop spans 13 amino acids. V was shortened by 9 bases and J by 2 bases, with 10 bases between the two germline ends. Germline assignment: CDR1 SGHTA and CDR2 FQGTGA. In DNA, the CDR3 is TGTGCCAGTGCCGCGGGAAACACCGGGGAGCTGTTTTTT. Its translation is CASAAGNTGELFF.

This clonotype was observed many times. The chain employs TRBV20-1 and TRBJ2-1; D is possibly TRBD1 or TRBD2 (5 bases each). CDR3 length: 16 residues. Per the germline V gene, CDR1 is DFQATT and CDR2 is SNEGSKA (reference sequence). V was clipped by 3 bases and J by 1 base, with 16 bases between them. For the CDR3, the DNA is TGCAGTGCTAGGAGAGGGACCGGAATTTCCTACAATGAGCAGTTCTTC. Translating gives CSARRGTGISYNEQFF.

This clonotype has a handful of counts. The genes are TRBV19 and TRBJ1-2; a possible D gene is TRBD1 (5 bases). V lost 0 bases and J 8 bases, leaving 19 bases between the germline ends. Germline V CDR1 and CDR2: LNHDA, SQIVND (reference sequence). The CDR3 spans 16 residues. CDR3 amino acids: CASSIDPEGTFSGYTF. Here the CDR3 DNA reads TGTGCCAGTAGTATAGATCCCGAGGGGACCTTCTCCGGCTACACCTTC.

This clonotype was seen a handful of times. The chain carries TRBV5-1 and TRBJ2-5; 12 positions match TRBD2. Per the germline V gene, CDR1 is SGHRS and CDR2 is YFSETQ. The CDR3 loop spans 15 amino acids. The junction had 4 bases not matched to a gene; V was cut back by 6 bases and J by 1 base. In DNA form, the CDR3 reads TGCGCCAGCACCGGGACTAGCGGGTTCCAAGAGACCCAGTACTTC. Protein product: CASTGTSGFQETQYF.

In its sample, this clonotype was seen many times. The chain carries TRBV5-5 and TRBJ2-7; D unresolved. The germline V and J ends were trimmed by 0 bases and 3 bases, with 13 bases remaining between them. The CDR3 has 15 amino acids. Germline V gene data show CDR1 as SGHKS and CDR2 as YYEKEE (reference sequence). The CDR3: CASSLGPDMSYEQYF. For the CDR3, the DNA is TGTGCCAGCAGCTTGGGGCCAGATATGAGCTACGAGCAGTACTTC. Drawing the rest from reference TRBV5-5 and TRBJ2-7, the complete variable domain is DAGVTQSPTHLIKTRGQQVTLRCSPISGHKSVSWYQQVLGQGPQFIFQYYEKEERGRGNFPDRFSARQFPNYSSELNVNALLLGDSALYLCASSLGPDMSYEQYFGPGTRLTVT.

This clonotype was seen repeatedly, ten times or more. V and J are TRBV7-9 and TRBJ2-7, with D possibly being TRBD1 (6 bases). This CDR3 is built from 16 residues. Germline V gives CDR1 SEHNR, CDR2 FQNEAQ (reference sequence). Deletions cut 1 base from V and 4 bases from J, with 17 bases between. CDR3 in DNA: TGTGCCAGCAGCTTAGGGGAACAGGGTCCGGCGTACGAGCAGTACTTC. Its protein is CASSLGEQGPAYEQYF.

The sample holds many counts of this clonotype. The chain uses TRBV12-3 or TRBV12-4 and TRBJ1-3; a weak D match, TRBD1 (5 bases). This CDR3 contains 12 residues. Trimming stripped 6 bases from V and 8 bases from J, with 11 bases between. CDR3 in amino acids: CASSLGGDTIYF. In DNA, the CDR3 is TGTGCCAGCAGCCTCGGGGGAGACACCATATATTTT.

This clonotype occurred many times. The rearrangement joins TRBV15 to TRBJ2-3; D is ambiguous. CDR1 is LNHNV and CDR2 is YYDKDF in the germline V gene (reference sequence). V was shortened by 3 bases and J by 8 bases, with 9 bases between the two germline ends. CDR3 length equals 12 residues. CDR3: CATSSITGTQYF. In DNA, the CDR3 is TGTGCCACCAGCAGTATCACGGGTACGCAGTATTTT.

This clonotype was found a few times. A much larger clone sits a single nucleotide away, making a read error possible. Since the CDR3 does not end with the conserved phenylalanine or tryptophan, this likely comes from a read error. This rearrangement joins TRBV18 to TRBJ2-7; either TRBD1 or TRBD2 may fit D (5 bases each). The germline CDR1 and CDR2 sequences are KGHSH and LQKENI. Trimming pared 5 bases from V and 4 bases from J, leaving 12 bases between. This CDR3 is built from 13 residues. In DNA, the CDR3 is TGTGCCAGCTCAGCGGGCAGGGCGTACGAGCAGTACTCC. Translation: CASSAGRAYEQYS.

This clonotype has ten or more counts. The V call is TRBV10-2, the J call TRBJ2-1; 8 bases map to TRBD2. V lost 5 bases and J lost 8; bases outside the gene matches: 5. The CDR3 is 13 residues long. In germline, CDR1 is WSHSY, CDR2 SAAADI. CDR3 loop: CASSSGLGYEQFF. CDR3 DNA sequence: TGCGCCAGCAGTTCGGGACTAGGCTATGAGCAGTTCTTC.

This clonotype occurred many times. The chain couples TRBV27 to TRBJ2-7; D not resolved. The CDR3 extends over 13 amino acids. Trimming took off 7 bases at V and 3 bases at J, with 13 bases between the two ends. Per germline, CDR1 MNHEY and CDR2 SMNVEV (reference sequence). The CDR3 DNA reads as TGTGCCAGCAAAGATTCACTCAACTACGAGCAGTACTTC. This codes for CASKDSLNYEQYF.

The table lists this clonotype with many counts. This chain connects TRBV20-1 to TRBJ2-7; 11 positions agree with TRBD2. CDR1 DFQATT and CDR2 SNEGSKA come from the germline V gene (reference sequence). J lost 1 base, V lost 3 bases, and 5 bases had no gene match. The CDR3 has 15 residues. DNA of the CDR3: TGCAGTGCTAGTGGACTAGCGGGCCCGTCCTACGAGCAGTACTTC. The encoded protein is CSASGLAGPSYEQYF.

This clonotype showed up many times. The chain employs TRBV20-1 and TRBJ1-3; no firm D call. V was shortened by 0 bases and J by 0 bases, with 6 bases between the two germline ends. Germline V gene sequence: CDR1 DFQATT, CDR2 SNEGSKA (reference sequence). The CDR3 contains 14 residues. The CDR3 DNA reads TGCAGTGCTAGAGATATGAACTCTGGAAACACCATATATTTT. This translates into CSARDMNSGNTIYF.

This clonotype has a count of ten or more. The chain employs TRBV28 and TRBJ1-1; unclear D gene. Trimming took off 5 bases at V and 5 bases at J, with 18 bases between the two ends. This CDR3 region has 15 residues. The germline V gene has CDR1 MDHEN and CDR2 SYDVKM. CDR3 sequence reads: CASSPDRASPTEAFF. As DNA, the CDR3 is TGTGCCAGCAGTCCAGACCGCGCTAGCCCTACTGAAGCTTTCTTT.

This clonotype was seen ten or more times. The genes are TRBV12-3 or TRBV12-4 and TRBJ1-5; D is uncertain. With 7 bases removed from V and 4 bases from J, the gap between germline ends came to 8 bases. There are 12 residues in the CDR3. As DNA, the CDR3 is TGTGCCAGCAAGGGCAGGAATCAGCCCCAGCATTTT. Translated: CASKGRNQPQHF.

This clonotype was picked up many times. The gene calls are TRBV5-1 and TRBJ2-5, with 7 bases lining up with TRBD2. The CDR3 loop spans 15 amino acids. V trimming: 0 bases; J trimming: 3 bases; junction bases outside the gene matches: 5. In germline, CDR1 is SGHRS, CDR2 YFSETQ. The CDR3 reads CASSLVWEGKETQYF. CDR3 nucleotide sequence: TGCGCCAGCAGCTTGGTGTGGGAGGGAAAAGAGACCCAGTACTTC.

In this sample, this clonotype turned up many times. This chain uses TRBV6-4 with TRBJ1-2; a weak D match, TRBD1 (6 bases). The CDR3 consists of 14 residues. The ends were cut back, 4 bases at V and 3 bases at J, with 12 bases in the middle. Germline assignment: CDR1 MRHNA and CDR2 SNTAGT. CDR3 DNA sequence: TGTGCCAGCAGTGCTGGGGACACGCACTATGGCTACACCTTC. This sequence encodes CASSAGDTHYGYTF.

There are many counts of this clonotype. This rearrangement joins TRBV5-6 to TRBJ2-1; no firm D call. Trimming stripped 4 bases from V and 0 bases from J, with 14 bases between. The CDR3 is 16 amino acids. Germline V gives CDR1 SGHDT, CDR2 YYEEEE. The CDR3 coding sequence is TGTGCCAGCAGCCGACGCACATCATTCTCCTACAATGAGCAGTTCTTC. Its protein is CASSRRTSFSYNEQFF.

The V and J genes are TRBV6-5 and TRBJ2-5; TRBD2 aligns across 8 bases. The CDR3 is 16 residues long. The V and J ends lost 5 bases and 4 bases, in that order; junction bases with no gene match: 12. Germline loops: CDR1 MNHEY, CDR2 SVGAGI. For the CDR3, the DNA is TGTGCCAGCAGTGAACTAGCGGTAGGGCCTTTAGAGACCCAGTACTTC. It yields the protein CASSELAVGPLETQYF.

This clonotype was counted ten times or more. The rearrangement joins TRBV10-3 to TRBJ2-7; 11 bases align to TRBD2. Trimming at V came to 5 bases and at J to 5 bases, leaving 11 bases not matched to a gene. This CDR3 region has 16 residues. Per the germline V gene, CDR1 is ENHRY and CDR2 is SYGVKD. CDR3 DNA: TGTGCCATCAGTTTGGCCCCACTAGCGGGAGAAAACGAGCAGTACTTC. Amino acid sequence: CAISLAPLAGENEQYF.